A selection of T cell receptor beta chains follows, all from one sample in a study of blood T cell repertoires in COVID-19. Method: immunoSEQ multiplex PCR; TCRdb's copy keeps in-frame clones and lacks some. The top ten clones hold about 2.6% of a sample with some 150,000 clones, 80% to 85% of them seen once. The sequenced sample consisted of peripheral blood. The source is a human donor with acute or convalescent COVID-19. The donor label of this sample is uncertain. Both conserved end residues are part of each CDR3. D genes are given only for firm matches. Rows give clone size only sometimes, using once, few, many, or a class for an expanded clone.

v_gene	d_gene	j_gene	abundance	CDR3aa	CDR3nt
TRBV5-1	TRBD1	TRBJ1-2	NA	CASSPQDRGGGYTF	TGCGCCAGCAGCCCGCAAGACAGGGGAGGTGGCTACACCTTC
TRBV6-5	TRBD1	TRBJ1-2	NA	CASSPPGQGAGGYTF	TGTGCCAGCAGCCCCCCGGGACAGGGGGCAGGTGGCTACACCTTC
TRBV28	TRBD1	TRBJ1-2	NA	CASSLWDRNGYTF	TGTGCCAGCAGTTTGTGGGACAGGAATGGCTACACCTTC
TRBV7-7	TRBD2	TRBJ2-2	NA	CASSLEAGRTANTGELFF	TGTGCTAGCAGCTTAGAAGCGGGGAGGACCGCGAACACCGGGGAGCTGTTTTTT
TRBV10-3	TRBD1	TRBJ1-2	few	CAIRGTGGGYGYTF	TGTGCCATCAGGGGGACAGGGGGCGGCTATGGCTACACCTTC
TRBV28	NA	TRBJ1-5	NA	CASLTGPSNQPQHF	TGTGCCAGCTTAACAGGGCCCTCAAATCAGCCCCAGCATTTT
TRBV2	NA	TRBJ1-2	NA	CASREGFANYGYTF	TGTGCCAGCAGGGAGGGTTTCGCAAACTATGGCTACACCTTC
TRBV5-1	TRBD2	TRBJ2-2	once	CASSLAGEGTGELFF	TGCGCCAGCAGCTTAGCGGGAGAAGGGACCGGGGAGCTGTTTTTT
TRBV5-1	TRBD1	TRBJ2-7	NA	CASSSGPGQGDREQYF	TGCGCCAGCAGCTCGGGCCCGGGACAGGGGGATCGGGAGCAGTACTTC
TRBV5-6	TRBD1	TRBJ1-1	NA	CASSSRQGIYVGTEAFF	TGTGCCAGCAGCTCTCGACAGGGGATTTATGTTGGCACTGAAGCTTTCTTT
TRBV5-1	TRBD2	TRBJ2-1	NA	CASSFGLAGSEQFF	TGCGCCAGCAGCTTCGGACTAGCGGGGAGTGAGCAGTTCTTC
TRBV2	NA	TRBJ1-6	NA	CASSTDRNYNSPLHF	TGTGCCAGCAGTACAGACAGGAACTATAATTCACCCCTCCACTTT
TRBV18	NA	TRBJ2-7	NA	CASSAGVGGSEQYF	TGTGCCAGCTCAGCGGGCGTGGGGGGAAGCGAGCAGTACTTC
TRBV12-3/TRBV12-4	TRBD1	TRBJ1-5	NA	CASADRGSEPQHF	TGTGCCAGCGCTGACAGGGGCAGTGAGCCCCAGCATTTT
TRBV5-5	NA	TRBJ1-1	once	CASSLDVRGYAEAFF	TGTGCCAGCAGCTTGGATGTCAGAGGGTACGCTGAAGCTTTCTTT
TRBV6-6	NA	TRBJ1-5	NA	CASSYEVNQPQHF	TGTGCCAGCAGTTATGAGGTGAATCAGCCCCAGCATTTT
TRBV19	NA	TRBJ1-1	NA	CASSISAFIGNTEAFF	TGTGCCAGTAGTATATCCGCTTTCATCGGGAACACTGAAGCTTTCTTT
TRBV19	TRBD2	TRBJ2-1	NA	CASSMVGTSGEQFF	TGTGCCAGTAGTATGGTAGGGACTAGCGGTGAACAGTTCTTC
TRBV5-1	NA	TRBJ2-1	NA	CASSPTSSEQFF	TGCGCCAGCAGTCCCACTAGCAGTGAGCAGTTCTTC
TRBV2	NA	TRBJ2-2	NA	CASPRGSENTGELFF	TGTGCCAGCCCCCGGGGATCCGAGAACACCGGGGAGCTGTTTTTT
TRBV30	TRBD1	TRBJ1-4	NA	CAWIPDRGNEKLFF	TGTGCCTGGATTCCGGACAGGGGAAATGAAAAACTGTTTTTT
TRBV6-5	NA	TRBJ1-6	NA	CASSGQGSPLHF	TGTGCCAGCAGCGGTCAGGGATCACCCCTCCACTTT
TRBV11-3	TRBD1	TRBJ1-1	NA	CASSLGTGGNTEAFF	TGTGCCAGCAGCTTAGGAACAGGGGGTAACACTGAAGCTTTCTTT
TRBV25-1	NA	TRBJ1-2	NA	CASSESRGNYGYTF	TGTGCCAGCAGTGAATCTCGGGGGAACTATGGCTACACCTTC
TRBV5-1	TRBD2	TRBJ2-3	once	CASSWAASGGSDTQYF	TGCGCCAGCAGCTGGGCGGCTAGCGGGGGCTCAGATACGCAGTATTTT
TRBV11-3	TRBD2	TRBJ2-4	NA	CASSGGGAKNIQYF	TGTGCCAGCAGCGGGGGGGGAGCCAAAAACATTCAGTACTTC
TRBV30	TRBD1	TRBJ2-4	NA	CAGQRRGNKNIQYF	TGTGCGGGGCAGCGCAGGGGGAACAAAAACATTCAGTACTTC
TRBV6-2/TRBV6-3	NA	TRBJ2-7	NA	CASSSPTFAAFPYEQYF	TGTGCCAGCAGTTCCCCCACTTTCGCGGCCTTCCCCTACGAGCAGTACTTC
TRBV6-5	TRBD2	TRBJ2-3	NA	CATPGLAGVPDTQYF	TGTGCCACGCCGGGACTAGCGGGAGTCCCAGATACGCAGTATTTT
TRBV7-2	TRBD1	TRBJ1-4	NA	CASSIRQGHEKLFF	TGTGCCAGCAGCATCCGACAGGGCCATGAAAAACTGTTTTTT
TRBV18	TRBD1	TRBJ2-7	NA	CASSPRDRGHEQYF	TGTGCCAGCTCACCCCGGGACAGGGGGCATGAGCAGTACTTC